Following are 16 T cell receptor beta chains from one sample sequenced in a study of CD8 T cells in Susac syndrome. RNA, at about 0.5 to 1 ug, was reverse transcribed with random hexamers. One entry per CDR3 protein, called by TCRdb with MiXCR from the immunoSEQ multiplex PCR reads. Counted here are 170,000 or so distinct CDR3 sequences, approximately 95% occurring once; the ten biggest clones make up about 0.15%. The sequenced sample was CD8+ T cells from PBMCs. These TCRs come from a human donor with multiple sclerosis.

The chain joins TRBV27 to TRBJ2-5, with 11 bases matching TRBD2. J was trimmed by 3 bases and V by 4 bases; bases with no gene match: 4. Germline V gene lookup returns CDR1 MNHEY and CDR2 SMNVEV (reference sequence). The CDR3 covers 15 residues. DNA of the CDR3: TGTGCCAGCAGTTCTCCGACTAGCGGGGAAGAGACCCAGTACTTC. Translating it yields CASSSPTSGEETQYF.

This clonotype was seen just once. The V and J genes are TRBV7-6 and TRBJ2-1; D may correspond to TRBD1 or TRBD2 (5 bases each). V dropped 1 base and J dropped 6 bases, with 7 bases sitting between them. The CDR3 extends over 13 amino acids. Germline V lookup: CDR1 SGHVS, CDR2 FNYEAQ. CDR3 in amino acids: CASSLGGTNEQFF. The CDR3 DNA sequence: TGTGCCAGCAGCTTAGGTGGGACCAATGAGCAGTTCTTC.

The chain employs TRBV7-3 and TRBJ2-6; D is possibly TRBD2 (5 bases). This CDR3 is built from 15 residues. V lost 3 bases and J lost 3, with 9 bases in between. Germline V CDR1 and CDR2: SGHTA, FQGTGA. For the CDR3, the DNA is TGTGCCAGCAGCTTGGAGGTTAGTGGGGCCAACGTCCTGACTTTC. It encodes CASSLEVSGANVLTF. Using reference TRBV7-3 and TRBJ2-6 for the parts outside the CDR3, the full variable domain is GAGVSQTPSNKVTEKGKYVELRCDPISGHTALYWYRQSLGQGPEFLIYFQGTGAADDSGLPNDRFFAVRPEGSVSTLKIQRTERGDSAVYLCASSLEVSGANVLTFGAGSRLTVL.

This chain uses TRBV2 with TRBJ1-2, with a weak D call TRBD1 (6 bases). Trimming cost V 2 bases and J 2 bases, with 18 bases left between them. CDR1 SNHLY and CDR2 FYNNEI come from the germline V gene. The CDR3 loop spans 17 amino acids. CDR3 amino acids: CASSETLRDRTNYGYTF. In DNA, the CDR3 is TGTGCCAGCAGTGAAACGCTCCGCGACAGGACAAACTATGGCTACACCTTC.

V and J are TRBV15 and TRBJ2-7; either TRBD1 or TRBD2 may fit D (5 bases each). Germline V gene data show CDR1 as LNHNV and CDR2 as YYDKDF (reference sequence). This CDR3 is built from 15 residues. Trimming took 3 bases from V and 3 from J, leaving 15 bases between them. The CDR3 protein is CATSSGRGSFYEQYF. The CDR3 DNA sequence: TGTGCCACCAGCAGCGGCCGGGGCTCCTTCTACGAGCAGTACTTC. The variable domain in full, with the rest retrieved from reference TRBV15 and TRBJ2-7, is DAMVIQNPRYQVTQFGKPVTLSCSQTLNHNVMYWYQQKSSQAPKLLFHYYDKDFNNEADTPDNFQSRRPNTSFCFLDIRSPGLGDTAMYLCATSSGRGSFYEQYFGPGTRLTVT.

The chain carries TRBV6-2 or TRBV6-3 and TRBJ2-3, with 10 bases identical to TRBD2. The CDR3 extends over 15 amino acids. Germline CDR1 is MNHEY and CDR2 is SVGEGT. The junction had 3 bases not matched to a gene; V was cut back by 6 bases and J by 0 bases. The CDR3 loop is CASRSGLASTDTQYF. The CDR3 nucleotides read TGTGCCAGCAGATCGGGACTAGCGAGCACAGATACGCAGTATTTT.

The chain employs TRBV5-1 and TRBJ2-6; a possible D gene is TRBD1 (6 bases). The CDR3 is 11 amino acids. Looked up from germline, CDR1 is SGHRS and CDR2 is YFSETQ. The V and J ends lost 7 bases and 17 bases respectively, with 16 bases between them. As DNA, the CDR3 is TGCGCCAGCGCGGACGCCAGGGGTTTGACTTTC. Its protein is CASADARGLTF.

The V call is TRBV2, the J call TRBJ2-1; TRBD2 aligns across 7 bases. Germline values: CDR1 SNHLY, CDR2 FYNNEI. The CDR3 length is 14 residues. The V segment lost 6 bases and the J segment 3 bases; nucleotides outside the gene matches: 5. The CDR3 DNA reads as TGTGCCAGCAGACTAGCGCAGATCTACAATGAGCAGTTCTTC. This translates into CASRLAQIYNEQFF.

The J gene is TRBJ2-7, the V gene TRBV28; 7 bases agree with TRBD1. The V and J ends lost 4 bases and 2 bases, in that order; junction bases with no gene match: 5. The CDR3 is made up of 14 amino acids. Germline V lookup: CDR1 MDHEN, CDR2 SYDVKM. CDR3 nucleotide sequence: TGTGCCAGCAGTTGGACAGGTGGGACCTACGAGCAGTACTTC. Translating gives CASSWTGGTYEQYF.

To note about this clonotype: Compared with germline, one end of the junction differs, possibly owing to a read error. The chain couples TRBV15 to TRBJ2-7, with D possibly being TRBD2 (5 bases). Per the germline V gene, CDR1 is LNHNV and CDR2 is YYDKDF (reference sequence). The CDR3 contains 15 residues. The CDR3 loop is CTTSAPAVTSYEQYF. Here the CDR3 DNA reads TGTACCACCAGCGCCCCAGCGGTAACGTCCTACGAGCAGTACTTC.

The chain uses TRBV11-2 and TRBJ1-1, with no clear D. V was trimmed by 0 bases and J by 4 bases, leaving 12 bases between them. Per germline, CDR1 SGHAT and CDR2 FQNNGV. The CDR3 is 15 residues long. CDR3 DNA: TGTGCCAGCAGCTTAGATCTCGGTGGAGGCACTGAAGCTTTCTTT. It encodes CASSLDLGGGTEAFF.

The chain links TRBV25-1 to TRBJ2-1, with 7 nucleotides matching TRBD2. Germline V lookup: CDR1 MGHDK, CDR2 SYGVNS. This CDR3 has 13 residues. The trim removed 3 bases at V and 5 bases at J, leaving 1 base unmatched. The DNA for the CDR3 is TGTGCCAGCAGTGAGGGGGGGGACAATGAGCAGTTCTTC. Residues: CASSEGGDNEQFF.

The rearrangement links TRBV6-6 to TRBJ1-1, with D hard to call. Germline V gene data show CDR1 as MNHNY and CDR2 as SVGAGI (reference sequence). The CDR3 loop spans 16 amino acids. The V gene lost 2 bases and the J gene lost 1 base, with 14 bases spanning the gap. The CDR3 sequence: CASSYRSGGPNTEAFF. Written as DNA, the CDR3 is TGTGCCAGCAGTTACCGGAGCGGTGGGCCGAACACTGAAGCTTTCTTT.

The CDR3 DNA sequence: TGTGCCAGCAGTTTTTGGGGCGGGGGATCCTACGAGCAGTACTTC. It is translated as CASSFWGGGSYEQYF. The chain has TRBV27 and TRBJ2-7; TRBD2 aligns across 7 bases. This CDR3 comprises 15 residues. V trimming: 3 bases; J trimming: 1 base; junction bases outside the gene matches: 6. CDR1 and CDR2 from the germline V gene are MNHEY and SMNVEV (reference sequence).

This clonotype was observed once. The chain recombines TRBV20-1 with TRBJ2-7; no clear D gene. Trimming took 3 bases from V and 2 from J, leaving 14 bases between them. The CDR3 contains 14 residues. Germline assignment: CDR1 DFQATT and CDR2 SNEGSKA (reference sequence). CDR3 in amino acids: CSARKPLNPYEQYF. The CDR3 DNA is TGCAGTGCTAGGAAACCTCTGAATCCCTACGAGCAGTACTTC.

For the CDR3, the DNA is TGCAGTGCTAGAGATCGCCACCCTCGAAATGAGCAGTTCTTC. Protein product: CSARDRHPRNEQFF. The V call is TRBV20-1, the J call TRBJ2-1; no clear D gene. CDR3 length: 14 amino acids. CDR1 is DFQATT, CDR2 SNEGSKA, per germline (reference sequence). V lost 0 bases to trimming and J lost 7 bases, with 13 bases between them.